Below are 24 T cell receptor beta chains sequenced from a single sample in a study of T cells after yellow fever vaccination. TCRdb re-called the 5' RACE reads with MiXCR, one entry per CDR3 protein. The table records approximately 74,000 distinct CDR3 sequences, roughly 7.4% of them present only once. This material consisted of CD8+ T cells sorted from PBMCs, taken 5 to 6 days after the first yellow fever vaccination. These receptors were collected from a man younger than 35 who received the YFV17D yellow fever vaccine.

This clonotype was seen a few times. This rearrangement joins TRBV12-3 or TRBV12-4 to TRBJ1-2, with no clear D. This CDR3 contains 12 residues. Trimming shortened V by 6 bases and J by 0 bases, and 5 bases separated the two germline ends. In DNA form, the CDR3 reads TGTGCCAGCAGCCAGGCTAACTATGGCTACACCTTC. Its protein is CASSQANYGYTF.

This clonotype has only a few counts. This chain links TRBV11-2 with TRBJ2-1; TRBD2 matches 8 bases. V lost 4 bases, J lost 4 bases, and 12 bases stayed unmatched. CDR1 SGHAT and CDR2 FQNNGV come from the germline V gene. The CDR3 has 17 residues. The CDR3 loop reads CASSSLGGPSGYNEQFF. The CDR3, as DNA: TGTGCCAGCAGCTCCTTGGGAGGCCCTAGCGGGTACAATGAGCAGTTCTTC.

The V gene is TRBV3-1, the J gene TRBJ2-1; D may match TRBD1 or TRBD2 (5 bases each). CDR3 length: 17 residues. V lost 0 bases and J 2 bases, leaving 14 bases between the germline ends. From germline, CDR1 is LGHDT and CDR2 YNNKEL (reference sequence). The CDR3 DNA reads as TGTGCCAGCAGCCAAGATACGGGGCTAATTGCCTACAATGAGCAGTTCTTC. It codes for CASSQDTGLIAYNEQFF.

This clonotype showed up many times. This CDR3 reads CASSSLPDQETQYF. Here the CDR3 DNA reads TGTGCCAGCAGTTCACTTCCGGACCAAGAGACCCAGTACTTC. The V gene is TRBV27, the J gene TRBJ2-5; D is unclear. Germline values: CDR1 MNHEY, CDR2 SMNVEV (reference sequence). V lost 4 bases, J lost 0 bases, and 9 bases lay in between. CDR3 size: 14 residues.

This clonotype came up many times. The rearrangement joins TRBV7-9 to TRBJ2-7; D is uncertain. This CDR3 spans 15 amino acids. V dropped 0 bases and J dropped 3 bases, with 12 bases sitting between them. CDR1 and CDR2 (germline): SEHNR, FQNEAQ (reference sequence). DNA for the CDR3: TGTGCCAGCAGCTTAGCGTTGGGCACGGTCTACGAGCAGTACTTC. Translated, it gives CASSLALGTVYEQYF.

The chain is built from TRBV5-1 and TRBJ2-3; TRBD2 is a possible D gene (6 bases). Germline CDR1 SGHRS, CDR2 YFSETQ. Trimming removed 0 bases from V and 6 bases from J, with 17 bases in between. The CDR3 sequence is 16 residues long. CDR3 in amino acids: CASSLDGTLSPDTQYF. As DNA, the CDR3 is TGCGCCAGCAGCTTGGACGGGACTCTATCACCGGATACGCAGTATTTT.

The chain is built from TRBV15 and TRBJ2-7; 8 bases map to TRBD1. CDR1 is LNHNV and CDR2 is YYDKDF in the germline V gene (reference sequence). With 3 bases clipped from V and 2 bases from J, the junction kept 3 bases outside the gene matches. CDR3 length: 14 residues. The CDR3 sequence is CATSSGQGAYEQYV. The CDR3 DNA reads TGTGCCACCAGCAGCGGACAGGGCGCCTACGAGCAGTACGTC.

This clonotype showed up many times. This rearrangement joins TRBV4-3 to TRBJ2-5; 11 bases agree with TRBD2. Looked up from germline, CDR1 is LGHNA and CDR2 is YSLEER. The CDR3 is made up of 16 amino acids. The J segment lost 1 base and the V segment lost 1 base, leaving 2 bases of the junction unmatched. The CDR3, as DNA: TGCGCCAGCAGCCAAGGACTAGCGGGGATCCAAGAGACCCAGTACTTC. It yields the protein CASSQGLAGIQETQYF.

This clonotype came up many times. The J gene is TRBJ2-1, the V gene TRBV4-2, with a tentative D call TRBD2 (5 bases). The length of the CDR3 is 15 residues. Per the germline V gene, CDR1 is LGHNA and CDR2 is YNFKEQ. V was shortened by 4 bases and J by 4 bases, with 14 bases between the two germline ends. The CDR3 region has the DNA TGTGCCAGCAGCCCTAGTCAGGAGCGGTACAATGAGCAGTTCTTC. As protein: CASSPSQERYNEQFF.

This clonotype was found many times. The V and J genes are TRBV6-2 or TRBV6-3 and TRBJ1-1; the D is unclear. The ends were cut back, 1 base at V and 6 bases at J, with 18 bases in the middle. CDR3 length equals 16 residues. Germline V gives CDR1 MNHEY, CDR2 SVGEGT. The CDR3 DNA reads as TGTGCCAGCAGTTACTTGATCGGGCGGATGGACGCTGAAGCTTTCTTT. Translation: CASSYLIGRMDAEAFF.

The chain is built from TRBV18 and TRBJ2-7; D remains ambiguous. CDR3 length: 14 amino acids. V was trimmed by 3 bases and J by 8 bases, leaving 17 bases between them. Germline assignment: CDR1 KGHSH and CDR2 LQKENI. The CDR3 DNA reads TGTGCCAGCTCACCTGCAGTATCCCTACGAAAGCAGTACGTC. It translates to CASSPAVSLRKQYV.

This clonotype came up a few times. The V call is TRBV4-3, the J call TRBJ2-7, with 9 bases that match TRBD1. This CDR3 is built from 15 residues. V lost 0 bases to trimming and J lost 1 base; unmatched junction nucleotides: 1. Germline V lookup: CDR1 LGHNA, CDR2 YSLEER. For the CDR3, the DNA is TGCGCCAGCAGCCAAGAGGGGACAGGGTCCTACGAGCAGTACTTC. The encoded protein is CASSQEGTGSYEQYF.

The rearrangement joins TRBV27 to TRBJ1-2; the D is unclear. Deletions cut 4 bases from V and 0 bases from J, with 6 bases between. The CDR3 runs 13 residues. Looked up from germline, CDR1 is MNHEY and CDR2 is SMNVEV (reference sequence). The CDR3 region is CASSYGTNYGYTF. CDR3 bases: TGTGCCAGCAGTTACGGAACTAACTATGGCTACACCTTC.

V gene TRBV7-9 combines with J gene TRBJ2-2; the match to TRBD1 covers 7 bases. From germline, CDR1 is SEHNR and CDR2 FQNEAQ (reference sequence). The CDR3 is 14 amino acids. V lost 6 bases and J lost 5; bases outside the gene matches: 6. The CDR3 DNA sequence: TGTGCCAGCAGTTCGACAGGGCGAACCGGGGAGCTGTTTTTT. Its translation: CASSSTGRTGELFF.

This chain uses TRBV4-1 with TRBJ2-2; TRBD2 matches 12 bases. V was pared by 0 bases and J by 6 bases, with 8 bases of the junction left unmatched. The CDR3 is 18 residues long. Germline V gene lookup returns CDR1 MGHRA and CDR2 YSYEKL. This CDR3 reads CASSQEGTSGGPSGELFF. CDR3 coding DNA: TGCGCCAGCAGCCAAGAAGGCACTAGCGGGGGGCCGTCCGGGGAGCTGTTTTTT.

This clonotype was seen at least ten times. This rearrangement joins TRBV6-5 to TRBJ1-1; 9 nucleotides match TRBD1. Trimming took 2 bases from V and 4 from J; bases not matched to a gene: 5. CDR3 length: 15 amino acids. CDR1 and CDR2 from the germline V gene are MNHEY and SVGAGI. The CDR3 spells CASSYPEDRGTEAFF. In DNA form, the CDR3 reads TGTGCCAGCAGTTACCCGGAGGACAGGGGCACTGAAGCTTTCTTT.

This clonotype was detected a few times. The CDR3 loop reads CASSHAGTGGGLDTQYF. The DNA for the CDR3 is TGTGCCAGCAGCCATGCCGGGACAGGGGGTGGATTAGATACGCAGTATTTT. V usage is TRBV7-9 and J usage is TRBJ2-3; 11 bases are a match to TRBD1. The V and J ends lost 5 bases and 5 bases, in that order; junction bases with no gene match: 12. The CDR3 loop spans 17 amino acids. Germline V gene lookup returns CDR1 SEHNR and CDR2 FQNEAQ (reference sequence).

The sample holds one count of this clonotype. The chain uses TRBV21-1 and TRBJ2-7; the table's D gene call, TRBD1, was not cross checked with the DNA. TRBV21-1 is reported as a pseudogene. The CDR3 is 15 residues long. CDR3 region: CASSKTSQGRHEQYV. CDR3 sequence (DNA): TGTGCCAGCAGCAAAACGAGCCAGGGGAGGCACGAGCAGTACGTC.

This clonotype has at least ten counts. The genes are TRBV6-5 and TRBJ2-3; D tentatively reads TRBD1 or TRBD2 (6 bases each). V was pared by 6 bases and J by 6 bases, with 25 bases between. Germline assignment: CDR1 MNHEY and CDR2 SVGAGI. This CDR3 contains 17 residues. The CDR3 loop reads CASSGSFWGAVGDTQYF. The CDR3 region has the DNA TGTGCCAGCAGCGGTTCTTTTTGGGGGGCCGTTGGGGATACGCAGTATTTT.

This clonotype was counted many times. The genes are TRBV7-6 and TRBJ2-3, with 11 bases fitting TRBD2. Trimming removed 6 bases from V and 1 base from J; junction bases left unmatched: 3. The CDR3 totals 15 residues. Germline lookup yields CDR1 SGHVS and CDR2 FNYEAQ. CDR3: CASRPTSGGTDTQYF. For the CDR3, the DNA is TGTGCCAGCAGGCCGACTAGCGGGGGCACAGATACGCAGTATTTT.

This clonotype was recorded at least ten times. The V call is TRBV4-1, the J call TRBJ2-2, with D possibly being TRBD1 (5 bases). The CDR3 is made up of 18 amino acids. The V end lost 4 bases, the J end lost 2 bases, and 20 bases lay between the germline ends. Germline-derived CDR1 and CDR2 are MGHRA and YSYEKL. CDR3 sequence: CASSLYQPDRSNTGELFF. The CDR3 region has the DNA TGCGCCAGCAGCCTTTACCAACCTGACAGATCAAACACCGGGGAGCTGTTTTTT.

V is TRBV13 and J is TRBJ2-1; D might be TRBD1 (6 bases). The V end lost 1 base, the J end lost 5 bases, and 21 bases lay between the germline ends. The CDR3 runs 18 residues. The germline V gene encodes CDR1 PRHDT and CDR2 FYEKMQ (reference sequence). The CDR3 is CASSLDQTSPGHHNEQFF. The DNA of the CDR3 is TGTGCCAGCAGCTTAGACCAAACATCACCGGGACACCACAATGAGCAGTTCTTC.

This clonotype has more than one count but fewer than ten. The chain joins TRBV19 to TRBJ1-1, with D perhaps matching TRBD1 (6 bases). V was clipped by 7 bases and J by 0 bases, with 24 bases between them. Germline CDR1 LNHDA, CDR2 SQIVND (reference sequence). The CDR3 contains 18 residues. In nucleotides, the CDR3 is TGTGCCAGTACCCCCCGTGCGGGGGCTTATTCCATGAACACTGAAGCTTTCTTT. Translated, it gives CASTPRAGAYSMNTEAFF.

This chain connects TRBV7-3 to TRBJ2-2, with D possibly being TRBD1 (6 bases). Germline CDR1 and CDR2: SGHTA and FQGTGA. V shed 1 base and J shed 3 bases, with 15 bases lying between them. The CDR3 spans 17 residues. The CDR3 DNA is TGTGCCAGCAGCTTAAGTGGGGGCGGGTTTGACACCGGGGAGCTGTTTTTT. Residues: CASSLSGGGFDTGELFF.